This TCR beta chain emerged from a study of primary melanoma T cells and metastatic recurrence. General study points: T-cell fraction over 20% seemed protective regardless of ulceration or nodes.

Clones were sequenced by immunoSEQ multiplex PCR, and TCRdb holds only the in-frame ones, with some missing. The sample shows around 150 clones, 75% to 90% of them seen only once. In the case of this clone: Its antigen remains unidentified.

This CDR3 is built from 13 residues. Germline V gene lookup returns CDR1 LNHDA and CDR2 SQIVND (reference sequence). Trimming shortened V by 9 bases and J by 1 base, and 7 bases separated the two germline ends. Sequencing input: melanoma tumor tissue. This chain joins TRBV19 and TRBJ2-6; D could derive from TRBD1 or TRBD2 (5 bases each). The clonotype comes from a human donor with melanoma. The CDR3 spells CASEGSGANVLTF. DNA of the CDR3: TGTGCCAGCGAGGGGTCTGGGGCCAACGTCCTGACTTTC.